This TCR beta chain was retrieved from a study of immune characterization of retroperitoneal liposarcoma. This clonotype was seen repeatedly, ten times or more. In TCRdb, the PCR reads were re-called with MiXCR into one record per CDR3 protein. The data contain about 10,000 distinct CDR3 sequences, roughly 35% of them singletons. The germline gives CDR1 MNHNS, CDR2 SASEGT. The CDR3 is 16 residues long. The junction had 7 bases not matched to a gene; V was cut back by 1 base and J by 5 bases. This receptor was identified in a male donor with retroperitoneal liposarcoma. Source material: tumor tissue. This chain connects TRBV6-1 to TRBJ1-1; 10 nucleotides align to TRBD1. CDR3 sequence reads: CASSEGRGQGRTEAFF. In nucleotides, the CDR3 is TGTGCCAGCAGTGAAGGCAGGGGACAGGGGAGAACTGAAGCTTTCTTT.